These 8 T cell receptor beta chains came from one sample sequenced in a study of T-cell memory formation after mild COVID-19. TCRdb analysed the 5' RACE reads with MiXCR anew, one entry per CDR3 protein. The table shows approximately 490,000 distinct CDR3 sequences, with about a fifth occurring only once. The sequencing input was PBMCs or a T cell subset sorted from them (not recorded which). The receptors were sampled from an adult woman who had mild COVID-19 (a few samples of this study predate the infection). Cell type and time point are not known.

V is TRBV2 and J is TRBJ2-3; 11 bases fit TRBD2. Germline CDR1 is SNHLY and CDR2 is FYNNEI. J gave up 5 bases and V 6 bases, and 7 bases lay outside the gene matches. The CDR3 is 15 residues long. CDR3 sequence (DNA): TGTGCCAGCAGCGTAGCGGGGGGGGCAGTAGATACGCAGTATTTT. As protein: CASSVAGGAVDTQYF.

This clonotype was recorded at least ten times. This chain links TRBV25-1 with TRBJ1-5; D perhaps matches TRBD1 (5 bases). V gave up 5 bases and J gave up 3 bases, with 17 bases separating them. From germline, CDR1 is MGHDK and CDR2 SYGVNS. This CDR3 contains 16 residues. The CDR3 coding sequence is TGTGCCAGCAGTTCCCCAGGGAGGGGAGACAATCAGCCCCAGCATTTT. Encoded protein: CASSSPGRGDNQPQHF.

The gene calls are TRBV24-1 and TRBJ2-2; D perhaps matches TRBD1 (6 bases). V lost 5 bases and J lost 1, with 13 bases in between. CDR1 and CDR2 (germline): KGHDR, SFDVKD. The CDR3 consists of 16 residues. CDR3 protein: CATSVQSRGNTGELFF. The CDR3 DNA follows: TGTGCCACCAGTGTTCAGTCCAGGGGGAACACCGGGGAGCTGTTTTTT.

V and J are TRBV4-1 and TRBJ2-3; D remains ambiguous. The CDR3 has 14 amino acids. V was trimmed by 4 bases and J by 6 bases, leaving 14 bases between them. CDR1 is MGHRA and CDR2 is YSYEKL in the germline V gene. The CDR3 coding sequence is TGCGCCAGCAGCCCTGAGTCGAGACGGGATACGCAGTATTTT. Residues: CASSPESRRDTQYF.

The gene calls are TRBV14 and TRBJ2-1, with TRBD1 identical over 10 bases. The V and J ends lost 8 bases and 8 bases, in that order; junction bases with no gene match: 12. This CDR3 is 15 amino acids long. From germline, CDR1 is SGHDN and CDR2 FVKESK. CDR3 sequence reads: CASGPGQGPVDEQFF. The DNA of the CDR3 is TGTGCCAGCGGCCCGGGACAGGGGCCGGTCGATGAGCAGTTCTTC.

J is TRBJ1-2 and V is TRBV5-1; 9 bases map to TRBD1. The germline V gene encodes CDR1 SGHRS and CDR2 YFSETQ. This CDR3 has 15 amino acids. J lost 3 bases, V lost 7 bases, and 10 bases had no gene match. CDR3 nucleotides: TGCGCCAGCCGGGCTGCGGGACAGGGCCACTATGGCTACACCTTC. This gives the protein CASRAAGQGHYGYTF.

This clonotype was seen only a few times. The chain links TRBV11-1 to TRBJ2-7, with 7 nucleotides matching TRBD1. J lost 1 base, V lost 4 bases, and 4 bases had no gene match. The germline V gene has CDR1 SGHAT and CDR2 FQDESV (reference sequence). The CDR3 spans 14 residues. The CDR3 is CASSSQTGSYEQYF. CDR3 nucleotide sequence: TGTGCCAGCAGCTCGCAGACAGGGTCCTACGAGCAGTACTTC.

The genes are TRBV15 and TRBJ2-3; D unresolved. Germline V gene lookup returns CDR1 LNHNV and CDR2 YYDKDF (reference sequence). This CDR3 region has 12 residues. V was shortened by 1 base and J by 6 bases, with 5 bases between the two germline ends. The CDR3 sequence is CATSRAWDTQYF. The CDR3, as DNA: TGTGCCACCAGCAGAGCATGGGATACGCAGTATTTT.